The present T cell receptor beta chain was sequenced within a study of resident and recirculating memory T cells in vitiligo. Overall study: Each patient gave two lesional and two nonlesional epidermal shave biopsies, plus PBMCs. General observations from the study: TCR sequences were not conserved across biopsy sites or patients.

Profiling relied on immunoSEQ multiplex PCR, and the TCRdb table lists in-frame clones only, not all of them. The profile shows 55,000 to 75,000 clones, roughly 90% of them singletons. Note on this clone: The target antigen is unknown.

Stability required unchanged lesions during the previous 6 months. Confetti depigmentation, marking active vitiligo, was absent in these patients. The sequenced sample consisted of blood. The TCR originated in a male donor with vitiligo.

The CDR3 coding sequence is TGTGCCAGCAGCAAAGGACAGAGAAGATTCATGAACACTGAAGCTTTCTTT. Translation: CASSKGQRRFMNTEAFF. The rearrangement uses TRBV5-4 and TRBJ1-1; a possible D gene is TRBD1 (6 bases). CDR1 SGHNT and CDR2 YYREEE come from the germline V gene (reference sequence). With 4 bases removed from V and 0 bases from J, the gap between germline ends came to 19 bases. The CDR3 runs to 17 residues.